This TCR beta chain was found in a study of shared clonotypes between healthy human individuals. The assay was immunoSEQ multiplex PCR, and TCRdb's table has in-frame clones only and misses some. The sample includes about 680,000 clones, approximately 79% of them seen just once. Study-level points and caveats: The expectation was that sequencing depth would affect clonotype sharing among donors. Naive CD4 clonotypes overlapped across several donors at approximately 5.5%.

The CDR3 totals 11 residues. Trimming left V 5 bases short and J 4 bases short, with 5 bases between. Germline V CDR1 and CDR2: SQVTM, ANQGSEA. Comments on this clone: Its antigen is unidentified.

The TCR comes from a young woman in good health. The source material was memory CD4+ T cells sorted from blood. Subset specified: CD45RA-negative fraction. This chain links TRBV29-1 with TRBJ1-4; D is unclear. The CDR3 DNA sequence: TGCAGCGTTCTTAGTAATGAAAAACTGTTTTTT. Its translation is CSVLSNEKLFF.